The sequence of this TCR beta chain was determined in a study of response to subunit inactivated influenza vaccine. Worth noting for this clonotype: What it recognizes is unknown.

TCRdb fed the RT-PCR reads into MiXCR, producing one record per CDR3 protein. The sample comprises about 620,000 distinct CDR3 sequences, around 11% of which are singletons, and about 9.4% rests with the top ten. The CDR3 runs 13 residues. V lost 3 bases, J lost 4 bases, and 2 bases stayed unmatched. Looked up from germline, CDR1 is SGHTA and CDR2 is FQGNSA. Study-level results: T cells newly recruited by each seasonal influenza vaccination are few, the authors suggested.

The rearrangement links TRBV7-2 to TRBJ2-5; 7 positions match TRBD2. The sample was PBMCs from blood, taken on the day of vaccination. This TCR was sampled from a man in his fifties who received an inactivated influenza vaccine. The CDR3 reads CASSFKRGETQYF. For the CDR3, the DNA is TGTGCCAGCAGCTTTAAGCGGGGAGAGACCCAGTACTTC. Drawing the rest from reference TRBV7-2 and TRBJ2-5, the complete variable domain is GAGVSQSPSNKVTEKGKDVELRCDPISGHTALYWYRQSLGQGLEFLIYFQGNSAPDKSGLPSDRFSAERTGGSVSTLTIQRTQQEDSAVYLCASSFKRGETQYFGPGTRLLVL.